This T cell receptor beta chain was documented in a study of cytomegalovirus exposure and HLA in healthy donors. Study background: A later analysis reported the same platform for the 120 or so validation repertoires and the 666 first-cohort repertoires. Overall study findings and caveats: Listed as cytomegalovirus-associated were around 160 TCR beta chains.

Data came from immunoSEQ multiplex PCR; TCRdb stores just in-frame clones and leaves some out. The table records about 98,000 clones, roughly 90% of them present only once. The donors were part of the approximately 130-subject validation cohort, which stood apart from the approximately 670-subject first cohort. In germline, CDR1 is MNHNS, CDR2 SASEGT. CDR3 length: 14 amino acids. Trimming cost V 8 bases and J 4 bases; bases outside gene matches: 5. Points on this clone: Its antigen is as yet unknown.

The TCR sequence derives from a man aged 18 to 30 in good health and CMV-seropositive. Sequencing input: PBMCs. The chain links TRBV6-1 to TRBJ1-4, with 9 nucleotides matching TRBD1. The DNA for the CDR3 is TGTGCCAGCGCCCCGGACAGGGGTAATGAAAAACTGTTTTTT. Translated: CASAPDRGNEKLFF.